The 27 T cell receptor beta chains below were found in one sample sequenced in a study of OX40 agonist ivuxolimab in advanced cancers. TCRdb keeps only in-frame clones here, not all; method: immunoSEQ multiplex PCR. Found here are tens of thousands of clones, about 90% of them singletons; the top ten hold about 15%. Specimen: CD4+ or CD8+ T cells sorted from blood, collected in a trial of the OX40 agonist ivuxolimab. The source of these receptors is an adult with an advanced solid tumor such as melanoma, head and neck, liver or kidney cancer.

The chain links TRBV28 to TRBJ2-7, with 10 bases matching TRBD1. Germline V gene sequence: CDR1 MDHEN, CDR2 SYDVKM. V was clipped by 4 bases and J by 4 bases; unmatched bases: 13. There are 17 residues in the CDR3. CDR3: CASSYPEYGQGGYEQYF. CDR3 DNA: TGTGCCAGCAGTTACCCCGAATACGGACAGGGGGGGTACGAGCAGTACTTC.

The genes are TRBV19 and TRBJ1-1; D gene ambiguous. The CDR3 contains 17 residues. Trimming took off 4 bases at V and 0 bases at J, with 18 bases between the two ends. Looked up from germline, CDR1 is LNHDA and CDR2 is SQIVND (reference sequence). The CDR3 DNA is TGTGCCAGTAGTAGTGGGAAAAGACAAGAAATGAACACTGAAGCTTTCTTT. It translates to CASSSGKRQEMNTEAFF.

This clone was counted once. V and J are TRBV9 and TRBJ2-5; the match to TRBD1 covers 8 bases. The J segment lost 3 bases and the V segment lost 3 bases, leaving 10 bases of the junction unmatched. Looked up from germline, CDR1 is SGDLS and CDR2 is YYNGEE. The CDR3 contains 16 residues. In DNA, the CDR3 is TGTGCCAGCAGCGCCGAAACCGGGACAGGAAAAGAGACCCAGTACTTC. It translates to CASSAETGTGKETQYF.

This clone was seen a handful of times. The chain joins TRBV27 to TRBJ2-7; the D call may be TRBD1 or TRBD2 (6 bases each). CDR1 and CDR2 from the germline V gene are MNHEY and SMNVEV (reference sequence). The CDR3 has 14 residues. V was cut by 2 bases and J by 2 bases, with 10 bases left in between. The CDR3 nucleotides are TGTGCCAGCAGTTTACTGGGGGGCGCCTACGAGCAGTACTTC. Protein: CASSLLGGAYEQYF.

The table lists this clone with a count of one. J is TRBJ2-1 and V is TRBV15; D assignment may be TRBD1 or TRBD2 (5 bases each). Germline V gene sequence: CDR1 LNHNV, CDR2 YYDKDF (reference sequence). The CDR3 length is 16 residues. The germline V and J ends were trimmed by 0 bases and 5 bases, with 14 bases remaining between them. The CDR3 DNA reads TGTGCCACCAGCAGAGAGGGTGTCGGGACCGACAATGAGCAGTTCTTC. It codes for CATSREGVGTDNEQFF.

The CDR3 loop reads CASSLSWTANTEAFF. The DNA for the CDR3 is TGTGCCAGCAGCCTATCTTGGACAGCGAACACTGAAGCTTTCTTT. The rearrangement joins TRBV7-2 to TRBJ1-1, with D perhaps TRBD1 (6 bases). The germline V and J ends were trimmed by 5 bases and 1 base, with 14 bases remaining between them. There are 15 residues in the CDR3. Germline assignment: CDR1 SGHTA and CDR2 FQGNSA.

The CDR3, as DNA: TGTGCCAGCAGCTTGTTAGGGACGTGGGAGACCCAGTACTTC. Its translation is CASSLLGTWETQYF. The chain links TRBV5-6 to TRBJ2-5; D possibly matches TRBD1 or TRBD2 (5 bases each). CDR1 is SGHDT, CDR2 YYEEEE, per germline. The ends were cut back, 1 base at V and 5 bases at J, with 12 bases in the middle. The CDR3 consists of 14 residues. The full variable domain, in which reference TRBV5-6 and TRBJ2-5 provide the parts outside the CDR3, is DAGVTQSPTHLIKTRGQQVTLRCSPKSGHDTVSWYQQALGQGPQFIFQYYEEEERQRGNFPDRFSGHQFPNYSSELNVNALLLGDSALYLCASSLLGTWETQYFGPGTRLLVL.

The chain uses TRBV4-2 and TRBJ2-7; D is perhaps TRBD2 (6 bases). V was cut by 0 bases and J by 2 bases, with 14 bases left in between. Germline V gene sequence: CDR1 LGHNA, CDR2 YNFKEQ. This CDR3 spans 16 amino acids. The CDR3 spells CASSQEKGGPTYEQYF. In nucleotides, the CDR3 is TGTGCCAGCAGCCAAGAGAAGGGAGGACCCACCTACGAGCAGTACTTC.

J is TRBJ2-3 and V is TRBV28, with 7 bases identical to TRBD2. This CDR3 spans 16 amino acids. Germline CDR1 reads MDHEN; CDR2 reads SYDVKM. V was clipped by 6 bases and J by 2 bases; unmatched bases: 11. This CDR3 is CASSPPRLAATDTQYF. CDR3 nucleotides: TGTGCCAGCAGCCCCCCCCGGCTAGCGGCCACAGATACGCAGTATTTT. The complete variable domain, with remaining parts taken from reference TRBV28 and TRBJ2-3, reads DVKVTQSSRYLVKRTGEKVFLECVQDMDHENMFWYRQDPGLGLRLIYFSYDVKMKEKGDIPEGYSVSREKKERFSLILESASTNQTSMYLCASSPPRLAATDTQYFGPGTRLTVL.

The J gene is TRBJ1-2, the V gene TRBV6-5; D gene ambiguous. With 2 bases removed from V and 2 bases from J, the gap between germline ends came to 6 bases. The CDR3 has 13 amino acids. Germline V gives CDR1 MNHEY, CDR2 SVGAGI. The CDR3 coding sequence is TGTGCCAGCAGTTACAGCCCAAACTATGGCTACACCTTC. Translated: CASSYSPNYGYTF.

The chain employs TRBV6-5 and TRBJ2-7, with 8 bases matching TRBD2. The CDR3 contains 14 residues. Germline loops: CDR1 MNHEY, CDR2 SVGAGI. Unmatched junction bases numbered 7, after V lost 6 bases and J lost 3 bases. CDR3 protein: CASSLAGWDYEQYF. The CDR3 DNA is TGTGCCAGCAGCTTAGCGGGATGGGACTACGAGCAGTACTTC.

The chain couples TRBV13 to TRBJ2-7, with TRBD1 identical over 8 bases. Germline V gene sequence: CDR1 PRHDT, CDR2 FYEKMQ (reference sequence). This CDR3 is 17 amino acids long. The V and J ends lost 4 bases and 3 bases, in that order; junction bases with no gene match: 14. The DNA of the CDR3 is TGTGCCAGCAGCTCCAGAGGGGGACAGGCAATTCTCTACGAGCAGTACTTC. Its translation: CASSSRGGQAILYEQYF.

The chain links TRBV2 to TRBJ1-2, with 9 bases aligning to TRBD1. The germline gives CDR1 SNHLY, CDR2 FYNNEI. This CDR3 contains 16 residues. The V and J ends lost 8 bases and 6 bases, in that order; junction bases with no gene match: 16. The CDR3 DNA is TGTGCCAGCCGGGGTGGGGACAGGGACTTTTTGCATGGCTACACCTTC. Amino acid sequence: CASRGGDRDFLHGYTF.

The J gene is TRBJ2-7, the V gene TRBV29-1; D is ambiguous. Trimming left V 6 bases short and J 5 bases short, with 26 bases between. CDR3 length: 16 residues. CDR1 is SQVTM, CDR2 ANQGSEA, per germline. The CDR3, as DNA: TGCAGCGTCCAAACCCATCCCAATCAACTTCTCCACGAGCAGTACTTC. Amino acid sequence: CSVQTHPNQLLHEQYF.

The genes are TRBV27 and TRBJ2-7; 13 nucleotides align to TRBD2. The length of the CDR3 is 16 residues. Looked up from germline, CDR1 is MNHEY and CDR2 is SMNVEV (reference sequence). J lost 4 bases, V lost 4 bases, and 7 bases had no gene match. This CDR3 is CASSYRGGLAGYEQYF. The CDR3 nucleotides are TGTGCCAGCAGTTACCGAGGGGGACTAGCGGGATACGAGCAGTACTTC.

The V call is TRBV4-2, the J call TRBJ1-2; possibly TRBD1 for D (5 bases). The CDR3 extends over 17 amino acids. Trimming pared 1 base from V and 7 bases from J, leaving 22 bases between. Looked up from germline, CDR1 is LGHNA and CDR2 is YNFKEQ. DNA for the CDR3: TGTGCCAGCAGCCAAGGACTGTCCTTCGGGGGTTGGAGTGGCTACACCTTC. It translates to CASSQGLSFGGWSGYTF.

The chain has TRBV18 and TRBJ2-7; D unresolved. The CDR3 is 12 residues long. Trimming left V 2 bases short and J 5 bases short, with 7 bases between. CDR1 is KGHSH and CDR2 is LQKENI in the germline V gene. CDR3 sequence reads: CASSPISHEQYF. The DNA for the CDR3 is TGTGCCAGCTCACCAATAAGCCACGAGCAGTACTTC.

The genes are TRBV27 and TRBJ2-5, with D unclear. Trimming stripped 1 base from V and 2 bases from J, with 8 bases between. CDR3 length: 14 amino acids. Germline V gene data show CDR1 as MNHEY and CDR2 as SMNVEV (reference sequence). CDR3 amino acids: CASSLFPVQETQYF. Here the CDR3 DNA reads TGTGCCAGCAGTTTATTCCCAGTACAAGAGACCCAGTACTTC.

The rearrangement links TRBV6-6 to TRBJ2-1; D perhaps matches TRBD2 (5 bases). The CDR3 spans 14 residues. Deletions cut 2 bases from V and 10 bases from J, with 15 bases between. Germline V lookup: CDR1 MNHNY, CDR2 SVGAGI (reference sequence). The CDR3 protein is CASSYPGTLVEQFF. The DNA of the CDR3 is TGTGCCAGCAGTTACCCGGGAACATTAGTGGAGCAGTTCTTC.

The table lists this clone with a few counts. The junction departs from germline at one end; a sequencing error may be responsible. The J gene is TRBJ2-3, the V gene TRBV7-9; 7 bases agree with TRBD2. The CDR3 contains 15 residues. Germline-derived CDR1 and CDR2 are SEHNR and FQNEAQ (reference sequence). The CDR3 sequence is CASSPMATSRDTQYF. DNA of the CDR3: TGTGCCAGCAGCCCAATGGCGACTAGCAGAGATACGCAGTATTTT.

The chain recombines TRBV14 with TRBJ2-1, with a tentative D call TRBD2 (7 bases). The germline V gene encodes CDR1 SGHDN and CDR2 FVKESK. CDR3 length: 15 residues. V lost 4 bases to trimming and J lost 7 bases, with 17 bases between them. The CDR3: CASSPFGGPGNEQFF. The CDR3 region has the DNA TGTGCCAGCAGCCCCTTCGGGGGGCCGGGGAATGAGCAGTTCTTC.

J is TRBJ2-1 and V is TRBV19, with a possible D match to TRBD2 (5 bases). Trimming shortened V by 3 bases and J by 0 bases, and 6 bases separated the two germline ends. Germline-derived CDR1 and CDR2 are LNHDA and SQIVND (reference sequence). This CDR3 contains 14 residues. CDR3 nucleotide sequence: TGTGCCAGTAGTATGGGGAGCTCCTACAATGAGCAGTTCTTC. The encoded protein is CASSMGSSYNEQFF.

This chain links TRBV13 with TRBJ1-2; a possible D gene is TRBD1 (5 bases). The CDR3 runs to 16 residues. The V gene lost 0 bases and the J gene lost 4 bases, with 15 bases spanning the gap. Per germline, CDR1 PRHDT and CDR2 FYEKMQ (reference sequence). The CDR3 DNA follows: TGTGCCAGCAGCTTAGGCCGGGGGAACCCGGGCTATGGCTACACCTTC. Residues: CASSLGRGNPGYGYTF.

The genes are TRBV27 and TRBJ2-1; D tentatively reads TRBD1 or TRBD2 (5 bases each). Germline V gene lookup returns CDR1 MNHEY and CDR2 SMNVEV (reference sequence). The V and J ends lost 6 bases and 0 bases respectively, with 30 bases between them. The CDR3 spans 21 residues. CDR3 coding DNA: TGTGCCAGCAGAGGCCCGTGGGTCGGGGACGTCGGGACGAGCTCCTACAATGAGCAGTTCTTC. Translating it yields CASRGPWVGDVGTSSYNEQFF.

The V gene is TRBV27, the J gene TRBJ1-2; D gene unclear. V was pared by 1 base and J by 0 bases, with 6 bases between. CDR1 and CDR2 (germline): MNHEY, SMNVEV (reference sequence). The CDR3 runs to 14 residues. CDR3 bases: TGTGCCAGCAGTTTATATCCCGCTAACTATGGCTACACCTTC. It specifies CASSLYPANYGYTF.

The chain couples TRBV7-2 to TRBJ2-3; D not resolved. Trimming took off 3 bases at V and 1 base at J, with 11 bases between the two ends. CDR3 length: 15 amino acids. Germline loops: CDR1 SGHTA, CDR2 FQGNSA. The CDR3 bases are TGTGCCAGCAGCTTCCTGACCCGCGGCACAGATACGCAGTATTTT. Encoded protein: CASSFLTRGTDTQYF.

The table lists this clone with a few counts. The J gene is TRBJ2-7, the V gene TRBV30; TRBD1 might be the D (6 bases). Trimming cost V 1 base and J 3 bases, with 10 bases left between them. CDR3 length: 13 amino acids. Germline lookup yields CDR1 GTSNPN and CDR2 SVGIG (reference sequence). CDR3 sequence reads: CAWSGLGGYEQYF. The CDR3, as DNA: TGTGCCTGGAGTGGGTTAGGGGGCTACGAGCAGTACTTC.